This TCR beta chain was captured by sequencing in a study of CD8+ T cells in alopecia areata. RNA was extracted and reverse transcribed into cDNA as the sequencing template. Sequencing was performed with immunoSEQ multiplex PCR; in TCRdb, only in-frame clones are kept and a portion is missing. This table holds 110,000 to 150,000 clones, 51% found once. As part of sample collection, lesional scalp punch biopsies and peripheral blood were taken from alopecia areata patients. This clone was counted between two and nine times. The input for sequencing was CD4+ T cells sorted from blood, taken at week 0. The receptor was derived from a human donor with alopecia areata.

As DNA, the CDR3 is TGTGCCAGCAGCCAAGGCGGGACTAGCCAGGAGACCCAGTACTTC. This codes for CASSQGGTSQETQYF. This chain joins TRBV14 and TRBJ2-5; 9 bases fit TRBD2. This CDR3 contains 15 residues. Germline CDR1 SGHDN, CDR2 FVKESK. The junction had 5 bases not matched to a gene; V was cut back by 1 base and J by 5 bases.